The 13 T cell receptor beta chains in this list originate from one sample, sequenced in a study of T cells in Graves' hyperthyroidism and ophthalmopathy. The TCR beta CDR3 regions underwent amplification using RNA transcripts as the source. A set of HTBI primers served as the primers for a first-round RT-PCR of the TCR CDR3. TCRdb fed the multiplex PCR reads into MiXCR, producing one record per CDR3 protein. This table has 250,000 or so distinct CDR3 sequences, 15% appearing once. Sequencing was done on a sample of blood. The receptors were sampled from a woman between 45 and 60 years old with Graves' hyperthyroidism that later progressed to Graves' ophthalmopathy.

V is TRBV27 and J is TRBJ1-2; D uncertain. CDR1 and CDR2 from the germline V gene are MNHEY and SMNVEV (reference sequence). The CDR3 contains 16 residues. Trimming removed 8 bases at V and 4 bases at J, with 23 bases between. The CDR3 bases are TGTGCCAGCTCTCGGGCACTGGATTTAACGCCCTATGGCTACACCTTC. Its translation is CASSRALDLTPYGYTF.

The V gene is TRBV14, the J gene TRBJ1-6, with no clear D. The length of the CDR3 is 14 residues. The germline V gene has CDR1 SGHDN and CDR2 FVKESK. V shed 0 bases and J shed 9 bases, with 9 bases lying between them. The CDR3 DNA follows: TGTGCCAGCAGCCAAGATTTCCATACTTCACCCCTCCACTTT. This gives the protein CASSQDFHTSPLHF.

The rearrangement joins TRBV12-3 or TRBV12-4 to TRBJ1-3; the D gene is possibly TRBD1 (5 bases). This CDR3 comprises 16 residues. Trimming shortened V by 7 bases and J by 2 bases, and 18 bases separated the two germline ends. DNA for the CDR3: TGTGCCAGCACCCCCCGAGACAGAATACCTGGAAACACCATATATTTT. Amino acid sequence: CASTPRDRIPGNTIYF.

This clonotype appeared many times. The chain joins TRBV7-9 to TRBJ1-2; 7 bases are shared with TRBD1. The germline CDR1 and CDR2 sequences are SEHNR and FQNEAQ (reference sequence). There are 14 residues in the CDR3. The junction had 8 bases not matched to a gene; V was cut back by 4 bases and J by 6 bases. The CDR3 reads CASSYGQVNDGYTF. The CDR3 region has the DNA TGTGCCAGCAGCTACGGACAGGTCAATGATGGCTACACCTTC.

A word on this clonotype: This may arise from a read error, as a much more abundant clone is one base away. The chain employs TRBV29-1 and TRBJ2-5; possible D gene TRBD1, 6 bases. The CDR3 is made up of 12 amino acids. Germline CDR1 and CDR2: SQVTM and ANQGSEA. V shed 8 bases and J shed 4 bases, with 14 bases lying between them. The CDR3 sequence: CSMSEGGETQYF. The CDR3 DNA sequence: TGCAGCATGTCCGAAGGGGGAGAGACCCAGTACTTC.

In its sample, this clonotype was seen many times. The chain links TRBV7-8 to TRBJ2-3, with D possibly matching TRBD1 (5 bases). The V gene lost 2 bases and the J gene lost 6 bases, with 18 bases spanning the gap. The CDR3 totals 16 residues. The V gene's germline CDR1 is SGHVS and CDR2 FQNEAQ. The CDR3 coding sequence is TGTGCCAGCAGCTTACCTTGGACACCGCTGGGGGATACGCAGTATTTT. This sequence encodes CASSLPWTPLGDTQYF.

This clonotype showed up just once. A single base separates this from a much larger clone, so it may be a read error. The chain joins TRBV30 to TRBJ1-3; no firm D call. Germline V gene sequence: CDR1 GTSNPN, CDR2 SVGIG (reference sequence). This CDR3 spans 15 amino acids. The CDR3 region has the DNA TGTGCCTGGAGTGTACGGTGGTTCTCTGGAACCACCATATATTTT. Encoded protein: CAWSVRWFSGTTIYF.

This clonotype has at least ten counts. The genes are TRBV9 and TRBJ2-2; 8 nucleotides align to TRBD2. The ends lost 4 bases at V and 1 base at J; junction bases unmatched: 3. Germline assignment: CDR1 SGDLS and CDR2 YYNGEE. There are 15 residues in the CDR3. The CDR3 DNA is TGTGCCAGCAGCTCGGGAGGGCAGAACACCGGGGAGCTGTTTTTT. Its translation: CASSSGGQNTGELFF.

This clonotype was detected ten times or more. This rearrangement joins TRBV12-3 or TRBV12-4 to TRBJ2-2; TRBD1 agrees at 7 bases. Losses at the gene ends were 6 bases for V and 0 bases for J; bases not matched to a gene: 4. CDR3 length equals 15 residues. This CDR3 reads CASRPGGSNTGELFF. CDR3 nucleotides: TGTGCCAGCAGGCCAGGGGGATCGAACACCGGGGAGCTGTTTTTT.

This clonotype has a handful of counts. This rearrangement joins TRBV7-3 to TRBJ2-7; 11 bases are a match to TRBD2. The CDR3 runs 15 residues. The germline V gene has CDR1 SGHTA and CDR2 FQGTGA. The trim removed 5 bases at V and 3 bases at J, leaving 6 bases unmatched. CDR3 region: CASSITSGSGYEQYF. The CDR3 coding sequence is TGTGCCAGCAGCATTACTAGCGGGAGCGGCTACGAGCAGTACTTC.

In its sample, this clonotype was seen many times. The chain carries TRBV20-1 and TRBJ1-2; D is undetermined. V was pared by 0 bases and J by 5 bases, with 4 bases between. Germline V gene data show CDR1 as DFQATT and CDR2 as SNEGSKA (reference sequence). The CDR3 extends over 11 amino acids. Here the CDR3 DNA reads TGCAGTGCTAGAGAGGAGTATGGCTACACCTTC. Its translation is CSAREEYGYTF.

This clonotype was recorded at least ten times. The CDR3 bases are TGTGCCAGCTCACCGGGGACAGAAAGCAACACCGGGGAGCTGTTTTTT. It yields the protein CASSPGTESNTGELFF. This sequence joins TRBV18 and TRBJ2-2; 7 nucleotides match TRBD1. The CDR3 runs 16 residues. V shed 3 bases and J 2 bases; nucleotides not matched to a gene: 6. Germline-derived CDR1 and CDR2 are KGHSH and LQKENI.

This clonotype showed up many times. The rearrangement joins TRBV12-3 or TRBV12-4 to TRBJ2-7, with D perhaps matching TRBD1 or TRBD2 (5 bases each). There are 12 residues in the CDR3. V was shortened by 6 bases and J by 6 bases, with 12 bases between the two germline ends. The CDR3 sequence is CASSLRGAEQYF. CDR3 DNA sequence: TGTGCCAGCAGCCTTAGAGGGGCCGAGCAGTACTTC.